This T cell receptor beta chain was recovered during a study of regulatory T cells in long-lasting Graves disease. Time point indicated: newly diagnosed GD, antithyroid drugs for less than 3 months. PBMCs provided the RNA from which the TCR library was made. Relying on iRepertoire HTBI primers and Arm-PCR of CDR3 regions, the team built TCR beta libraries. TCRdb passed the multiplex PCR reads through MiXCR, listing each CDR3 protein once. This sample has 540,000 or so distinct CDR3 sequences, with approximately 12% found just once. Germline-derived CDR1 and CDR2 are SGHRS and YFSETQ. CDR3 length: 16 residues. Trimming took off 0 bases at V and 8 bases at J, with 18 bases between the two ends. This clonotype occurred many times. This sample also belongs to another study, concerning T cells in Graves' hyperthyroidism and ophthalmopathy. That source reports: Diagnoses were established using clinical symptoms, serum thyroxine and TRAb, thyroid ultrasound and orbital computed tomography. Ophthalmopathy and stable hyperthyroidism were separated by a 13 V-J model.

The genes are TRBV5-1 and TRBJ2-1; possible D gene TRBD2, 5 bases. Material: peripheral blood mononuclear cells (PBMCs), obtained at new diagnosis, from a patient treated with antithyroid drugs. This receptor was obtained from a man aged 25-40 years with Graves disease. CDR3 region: CASSLAEFVAGDEQFF. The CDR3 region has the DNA TGCGCCAGCAGCTTGGCTGAGTTCGTGGCGGGCGATGAGCAGTTCTTC.